These T cell receptor beta chains were read from a single sample in a study of T cells in Graves' hyperthyroidism and ophthalmopathy. MiXCR was run by TCRdb on the multiplex PCR reads, yielding one entry per CDR3 protein. Of about 380,000 distinct CDR3 sequences in the sample, roughly 18% were seen once. Sequencing was done on a sample of blood. These receptors were taken from a man aged 18 to 35 with Graves' ophthalmopathy. CDR3s include the opening cysteine and the closing phenylalanine or tryptophan. D genes are given only for firm matches. Clone size is shown for a subset of rows, as once, few, many or a class of expanded clone.

>few|TRBJ2-4|TRBV11-2|.
TGTGCCAGCAACCCGCCCGCCAAAAACATTCAGTACTTC
CASNPPAKNIQYF
>.|TRBJ1-6|TRBV29-1|.
TGCAGCGTCCACACCGGAGATATAAATTCACCCCTCCACTTT
CSVHTGDINSPLHF
>few|TRBJ2-2|TRBV7-3|.
TGTGCCAGCAGCTTAAGGGGCCCCCATAGTGTCGAGGGACACCTCGGGGAGCTGTTTTTT
CASSLRGPHSVEGHLGELFF
>many|TRBJ1-1|TRBV6-5|.
TGTGCCAGCAGTTACGATCGGGGGATGAACACTGAAGCTTTCTTT
CASSYDRGMNTEAFF
>many|TRBJ1-4|TRBV20-1|.
TGCAGTGCCTTAGCAACTAATGAAAAACTGTTTTTT
CSALATNEKLFF
>.|TRBJ1-1|TRBV9|.
TGTGCCAGCAGCGTAGTCGGAGGGGGGAACACTGAAGCTTTCTTT
CASSVVGGGNTEAFF
>.|TRBJ2-7|TRBV20-1|.
TGCAGTGCTAGTCGGGGGATTAGAGAGCAGTACTTC
CSASRGIREQYF
>many|TRBJ2-3|TRBV2|TRBD2
TGTGCCAGCAGTGCATTAGCGGGGGGGCTCAATACGCAGTATTTT
CASSALAGGLNTQYF
>few|TRBJ1-2|TRBV7-9|.
TGTGCCAGCAGCTTAGGGACAATCTATGGCTACACCTTC
CASSLGTIYGYTF
>.|TRBJ2-7|TRBV20-1|.
TGCAGTGCTCGAAACATGCTATCTAGCTCCTACGAGCAGTACTTC
CSARNMLSSSYEQYF
>many|TRBJ1-2|TRBV5-1|.
TGCGCCAGCAGCTTTACTGGCACGGAGAGCTACACCTTC
CASSFTGTESYTF
>few|TRBJ2-5|TRBV7-2|TRBD2
TGTGCCAGCAGCTTTTCGGCGCTAGCGGGTCCTAATGAGTACTTC
CASSFSALAGPNEYF
>few|TRBJ1-4|TRBV15|.
TGTGCCACCAGCAGAGATCCCAGAGTCCGTAATGAAAAACTGTTTTTT
CATSRDPRVRNEKLFF
>many|TRBJ2-3|TRBV6-1|TRBD2
TGTGCCAGCAGGGGACTAGCGGATCTATACACAGATACGCAGTATTTT
CASRGLADLYTDTQYF
>many|TRBJ2-1|TRBV5-1|TRBD2
TGCGCCAGCAGCTTGGGACGCGGGGGGGCCGGTGAGCAGTTCTTC
CASSLGRGGAGEQFF
>.|TRBJ2-2|TRBV11-2|TRBD1
TGTGCCAGCAGCTTCAGGGACAGGGACACCGGGGAGCTGTTTTTT
CASSFRDRDTGELFF
>.|TRBJ1-1|TRBV19|.
TGTGCCAGTAGTGCTGTCGCGAACACTGAAGCTTTCTTT
CASSAVANTEAFF
>.|TRBJ1-4|TRBV6-1|TRBD1
TGTGCCAGCAGTAAACAGGGGGCAACTAATGAAAAACTGTTTTTT
CASSKQGATNEKLFF
>many|TRBJ1-6|TRBV6-1|.
TGTGCCAGCAGTCCCCTCTGGACACCACGGAATTCACCCCTCCACTTT
CASSPLWTPRNSPLHF
>many|TRBJ2-5|TRBV7-6|.
TGTGCCAGCAGCTTAATCTCACAAGAGACCCAGTACTTC
CASSLISQETQYF
>few|TRBJ2-7|TRBV6-1|TRBD1
TGTGCCAGCTGGGGGACAGGGGGCCACGACGAGCAGTACTTC
CASWGTGGHDEQYF
>many|TRBJ2-7|TRBV6-1|TRBD1
TGTGCCAGCAGTGAAGAAGTCGACAGGGGGTACGAGCAGTACTTC
CASSEEVDRGYEQYF
>many|TRBJ2-5|TRBV10-3|.
TGTGCCATCAGTGAGAACGCAGAGACCCAGTACTTC
CAISENAETQYF
>few|TRBJ2-5|TRBV15|TRBD2
TGTGCCACCAGCTCCTCCTGGGGACTAGCCGGAGAGGAGACCCAGTACTTC
CATSSSWGLAGEETQYF
>.|TRBJ1-5|TRBV4-1|.
TGCGCCAGCAGCCAAGAAGAGGTCTTGGGCAATCAGCCCCAGCATTTT
CASSQEEVLGNQPQHF
>.|TRBJ2-2|TRBV6-5|.
TGTGCCAGCAGTTACCGGAGGGCCGCGAACACCGGGGAGCTGTTTTTT
CASSYRRAANTGELFF
>few|TRBJ2-1|TRBV5-1|TRBD2
TGCGCCAGCAGCTTGACTAGCGGGGGACGGAACAATGAGCAGTTCTTC
CASSLTSGGRNNEQFF
>.|TRBJ1-1|TRBV11-2|.
TGTGCCAGCAGCCCCAGGGGAAGGTCCGGGATGAACACTGAAGCTTTCTTT
CASSPRGRSGMNTEAFF
>many|TRBJ2-7|TRBV5-1|TRBD1
TGCGCCAGCAGCTCATCAATGGACAGGCCGGTTTACGAGCAGTACTTC
CASSSSMDRPVYEQYF
>few|TRBJ1-1|TRBV4-1|TRBD1
TGCGCCAGCAGCCAGAAACCGGGACAGTTCTTAGCTTTCTTT
CASSQKPGQFLAFF
>many|TRBJ1-1|TRBV5-5|.
TGTGCCAGCAGCTTGCCCCCCGAGAACACTGAAGCTTTCTTT
CASSLPPENTEAFF
>many|TRBJ1-5|TRBV6-6|.
TGTGCCAGCAGTTACTCTCTCGATCAGCCCCAGCATTTT
CASSYSLDQPQHF
>few|TRBJ2-1|TRBV6-2/TRBV6-3|TRBD2
TGTGCCACCAGGGGGGGACTAGCCGGGTATGAGCAGTTCTTC
CATRGGLAGYEQFF
>many|TRBJ2-2|TRBV5-6|TRBD2
TGTGCCAGCAGTTCCGGACTAGCACCAACCGGGGAGCTGTTTTTT
CASSSGLAPTGELFF
>many|TRBJ2-3|TRBV7-8|.
TGTGCCAGCAGCTCCGGCCAGACCCCCACAGATACGCAGTATTTT
CASSSGQTPTDTQYF
>.|TRBJ2-7|TRBV4-1|TRBD1
TGCGCCAGCAGCCAAGTCCTCGGGACAGGGAGCGAGCAGTACTTC
CASSQVLGTGSEQYF
>many|TRBJ1-1|TRBV18|.
TGTGCCAGCTCACCGGAAGACACTGAAGCTTTCTTT
CASSPEDTEAFF
>many|TRBJ1-6|TRBV3-1|.
TGTGCCAGCAGCCAAGGATCCCCCTCCGGTAATTCACCCCTCCACTTT
CASSQGSPSGNSPLHF
>.|TRBJ1-1|TRBV14|.
TGTGCCAGCAGCCACCTTGGACAGAACACTGAAGCTTTCTTT
CASSHLGQNTEAFF
>few|TRBJ1-1|TRBV5-4|.
TGTGCCAGCAGCTGGGCGGGCCACACTGAAGCTTTCTTT
CASSWAGHTEAFF
>few|TRBJ2-7|TRBV19|.
TGTGCCAGTAGTGGCCGGGACCAGCGCTACGAGCAGTACTTC
CASSGRDQRYEQYF
>many|TRBJ1-4|TRBV7-2|.
TGTGCCAGCAGACCAATAGGGGCAACTAATGAAAAACTGTTTTTT
CASRPIGATNEKLFF
>few|TRBJ1-2|TRBV20-1|.
TGCAGTGCTGCGACTTCCTATGGCTACACCTTC
CSAATSYGYTF
>few|TRBJ2-4|TRBV18|.
TGTGCCAGCTCACCACCGGGGGGCGCGCAAAACATTCAGTACTTC
CASSPPGGAQNIQYF
>many|TRBJ2-7|TRBV7-3|TRBD1
TGTGCCAGCAGCTTAACGTCGGGACAGGGGGCGAACGAGCAGTACTTC
CASSLTSGQGANEQYF
>.|TRBJ2-3|TRBV12-3/TRBV12-4|.
TGTGCCAGCAGTTTTTTGGGGGAAGATACGCAGTATTTT
CASSFLGEDTQYF
>many|TRBJ2-3|TRBV18|.
TGTGCCAGCTCACCAGGCAGTCTGACAGATACGCAGTATTTT
CASSPGSLTDTQYF